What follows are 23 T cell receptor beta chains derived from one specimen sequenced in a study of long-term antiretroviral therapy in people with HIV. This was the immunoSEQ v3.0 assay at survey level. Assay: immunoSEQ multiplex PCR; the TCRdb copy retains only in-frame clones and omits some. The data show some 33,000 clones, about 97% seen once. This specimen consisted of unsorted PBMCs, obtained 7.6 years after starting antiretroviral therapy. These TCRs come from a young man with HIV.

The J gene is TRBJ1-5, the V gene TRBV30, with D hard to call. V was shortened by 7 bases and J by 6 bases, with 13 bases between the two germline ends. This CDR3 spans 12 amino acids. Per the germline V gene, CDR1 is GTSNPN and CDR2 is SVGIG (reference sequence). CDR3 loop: CASQGKGQPQHF. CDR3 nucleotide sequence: TGTGCCTCCCAAGGGAAGGGTCAGCCCCAGCATTTT.

This chain's CDR3 is CASRPYTSGSISEQFF. CDR3 sequence (DNA): TGTGCCAGTAGACCTTATACTAGCGGGAGCATAAGTGAGCAGTTCTTC. The genes are TRBV19 and TRBJ2-1; 11 bases map to TRBD2. CDR3 length equals 16 residues. With V trimmed by 6 bases and J by 9 bases, 13 bases remained unmatched. Germline values: CDR1 LNHDA, CDR2 SQIVND (reference sequence).

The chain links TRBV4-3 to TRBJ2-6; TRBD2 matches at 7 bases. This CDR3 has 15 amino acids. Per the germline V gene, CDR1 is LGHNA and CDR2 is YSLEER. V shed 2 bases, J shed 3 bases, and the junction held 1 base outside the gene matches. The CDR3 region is CASSQRGVGANVLTF. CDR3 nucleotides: TGCGCCAGCAGCCAACGGGGGGTTGGGGCCAACGTCCTGACTTTC.

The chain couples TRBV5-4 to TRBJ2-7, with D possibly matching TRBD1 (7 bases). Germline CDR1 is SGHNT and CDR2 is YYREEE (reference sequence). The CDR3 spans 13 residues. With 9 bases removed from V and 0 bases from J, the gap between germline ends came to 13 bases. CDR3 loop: CATGGPNSYEQYF. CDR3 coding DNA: TGTGCCACAGGGGGGCCCAACTCCTACGAGCAGTACTTC.

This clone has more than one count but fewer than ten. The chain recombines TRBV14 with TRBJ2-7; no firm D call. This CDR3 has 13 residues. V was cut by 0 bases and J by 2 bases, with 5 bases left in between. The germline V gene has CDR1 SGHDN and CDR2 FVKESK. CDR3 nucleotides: TGTGCCAGCAGCCAAGACAATGCCTACGAGCAGTACTTC. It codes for CASSQDNAYEQYF.

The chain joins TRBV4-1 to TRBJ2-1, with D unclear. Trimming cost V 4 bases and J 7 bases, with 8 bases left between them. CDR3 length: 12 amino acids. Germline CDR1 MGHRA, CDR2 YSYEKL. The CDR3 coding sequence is TGCGCCAGCAGCCCCACAGTAAATGAGCAGTTCTTC. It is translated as CASSPTVNEQFF.

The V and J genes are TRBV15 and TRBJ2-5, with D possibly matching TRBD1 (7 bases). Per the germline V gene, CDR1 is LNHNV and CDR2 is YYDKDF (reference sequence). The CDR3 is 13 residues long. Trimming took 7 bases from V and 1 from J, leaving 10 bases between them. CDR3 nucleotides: TGTGCCACCAACAGGGGAGGCCAAGAGACCCAGTACTTC. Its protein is CATNRGGQETQYF.

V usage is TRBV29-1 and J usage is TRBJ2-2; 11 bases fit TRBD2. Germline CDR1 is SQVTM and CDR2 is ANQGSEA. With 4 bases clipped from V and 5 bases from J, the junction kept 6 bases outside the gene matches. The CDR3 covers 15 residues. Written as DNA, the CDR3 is TGCAGCGTTGGTCCTAGCGGGGGGAGGACCGGGGAGCTGTTTTTT. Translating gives CSVGPSGGRTGELFF.

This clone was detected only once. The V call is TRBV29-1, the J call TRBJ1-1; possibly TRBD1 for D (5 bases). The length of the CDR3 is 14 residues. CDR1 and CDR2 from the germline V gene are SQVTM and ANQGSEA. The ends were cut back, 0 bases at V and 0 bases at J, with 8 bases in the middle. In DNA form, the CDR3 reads TGCAGCGTTGAAGAGACAGCTTTGAACACTGAAGCTTTCTTT. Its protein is CSVEETALNTEAFF.

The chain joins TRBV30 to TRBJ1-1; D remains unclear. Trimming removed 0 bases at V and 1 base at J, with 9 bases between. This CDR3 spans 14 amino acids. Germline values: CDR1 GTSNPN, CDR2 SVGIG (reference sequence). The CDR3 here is CAWSVEHPNTEAFF. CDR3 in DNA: TGTGCCTGGAGTGTGGAACACCCGAACACTGAAGCTTTCTTT.

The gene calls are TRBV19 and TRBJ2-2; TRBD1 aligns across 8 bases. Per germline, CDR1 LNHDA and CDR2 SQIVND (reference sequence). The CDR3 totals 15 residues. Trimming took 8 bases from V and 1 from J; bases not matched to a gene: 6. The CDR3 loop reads CASAPGTGNTGELFF. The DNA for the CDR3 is TGTGCCAGTGCGCCCGGGACAGGGAACACCGGGGAGCTGTTTTTT.

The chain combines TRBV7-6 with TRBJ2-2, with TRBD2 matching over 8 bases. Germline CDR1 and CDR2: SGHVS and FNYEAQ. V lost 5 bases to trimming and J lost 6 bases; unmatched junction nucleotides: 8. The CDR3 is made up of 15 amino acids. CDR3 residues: CASSRLAGGAGELFF. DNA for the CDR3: TGTGCCAGCAGCCGGCTAGCGGGTGGGGCCGGGGAGCTGTTTTTT.

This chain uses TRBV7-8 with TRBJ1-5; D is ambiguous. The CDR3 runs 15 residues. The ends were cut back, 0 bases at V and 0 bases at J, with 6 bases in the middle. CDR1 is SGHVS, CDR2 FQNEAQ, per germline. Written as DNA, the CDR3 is TGTGCCAGCAGCTTAGCGCGCCATAGCAATCAGCCCCAGCATTTT. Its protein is CASSLARHSNQPQHF.

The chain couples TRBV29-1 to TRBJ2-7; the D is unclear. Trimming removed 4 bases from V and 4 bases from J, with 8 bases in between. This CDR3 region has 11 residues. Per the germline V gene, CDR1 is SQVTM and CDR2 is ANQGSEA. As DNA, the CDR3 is TGCAGCGTTGGTGATACTTACGAGCAGTACTTC. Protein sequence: CSVGDTYEQYF.

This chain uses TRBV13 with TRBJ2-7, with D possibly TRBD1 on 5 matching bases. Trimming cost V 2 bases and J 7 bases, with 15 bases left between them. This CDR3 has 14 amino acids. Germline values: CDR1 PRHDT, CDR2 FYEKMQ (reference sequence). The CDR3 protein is CASSLHLGAREQYF. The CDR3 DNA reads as TGTGCCAGCAGCTTACATTTAGGGGCTCGGGAGCAGTACTTC.

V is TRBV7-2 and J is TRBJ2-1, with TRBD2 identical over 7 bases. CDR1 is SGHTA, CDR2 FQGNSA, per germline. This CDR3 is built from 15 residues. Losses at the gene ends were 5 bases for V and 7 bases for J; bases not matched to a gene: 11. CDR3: CASSPPGRERNEQFF. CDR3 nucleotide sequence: TGTGCCAGCAGCCCCCCGGGGAGGGAGAGGAATGAGCAGTTCTTC.

The CDR3, as DNA: TGTGCCAGCAGCCGGTTACAGGGGATGGGGGAAAAACTGTTTTTT. As protein: CASSRLQGMGEKLFF. The gene calls are TRBV7-2 and TRBJ1-4; 7 bases are a match to TRBD1. Trimming took 5 bases from V and 8 from J; bases not matched to a gene: 11. Germline V lookup: CDR1 SGHTA, CDR2 FQGNSA. CDR3 length equals 15 residues.

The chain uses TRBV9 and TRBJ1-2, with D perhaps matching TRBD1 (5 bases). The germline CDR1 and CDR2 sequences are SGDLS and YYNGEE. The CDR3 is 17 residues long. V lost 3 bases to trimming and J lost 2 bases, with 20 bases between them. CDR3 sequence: CASSAGGNFDGNYGYTF. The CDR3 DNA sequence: TGTGCCAGCAGCGCGGGGGGGAATTTCGATGGGAACTATGGCTACACCTTC.

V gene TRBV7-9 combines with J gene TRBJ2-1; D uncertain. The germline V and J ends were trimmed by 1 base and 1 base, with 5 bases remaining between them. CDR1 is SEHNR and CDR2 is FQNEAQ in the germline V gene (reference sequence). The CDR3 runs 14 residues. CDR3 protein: CASSLDGSYNEQFF. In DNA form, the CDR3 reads TGTGCCAGCAGCTTAGATGGGTCCTACAATGAGCAGTTCTTC.

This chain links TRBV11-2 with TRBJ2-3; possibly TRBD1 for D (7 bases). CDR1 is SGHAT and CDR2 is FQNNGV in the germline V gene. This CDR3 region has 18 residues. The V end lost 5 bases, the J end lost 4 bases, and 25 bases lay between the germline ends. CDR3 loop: CASSGLDVDPGGSDTQYF. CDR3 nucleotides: TGTGCCAGCAGCGGCCTAGATGTCGACCCAGGGGGGTCAGATACGCAGTATTTT.

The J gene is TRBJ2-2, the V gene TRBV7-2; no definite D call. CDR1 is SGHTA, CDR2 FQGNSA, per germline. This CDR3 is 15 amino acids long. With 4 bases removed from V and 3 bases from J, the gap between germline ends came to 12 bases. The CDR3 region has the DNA TGTGCCAGCAGCTACCGGAACCATGACACCGGGGAGCTGTTTTTT. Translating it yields CASSYRNHDTGELFF.

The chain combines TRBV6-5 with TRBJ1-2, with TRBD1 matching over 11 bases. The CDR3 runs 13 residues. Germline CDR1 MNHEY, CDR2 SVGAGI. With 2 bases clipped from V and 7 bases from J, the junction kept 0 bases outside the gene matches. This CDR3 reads CASSYGTGGGYTF. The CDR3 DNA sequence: TGTGCCAGCAGTTACGGGACAGGGGGTGGCTACACCTTC.

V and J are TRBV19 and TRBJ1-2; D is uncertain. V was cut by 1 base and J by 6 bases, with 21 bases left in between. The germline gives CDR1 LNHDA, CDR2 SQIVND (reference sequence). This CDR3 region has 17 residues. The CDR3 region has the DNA TGTGCCAGTAGTATAGCCCAGACATTCCGAAAGGTCGATGGCTACACCTTC. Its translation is CASSIAQTFRKVDGYTF.